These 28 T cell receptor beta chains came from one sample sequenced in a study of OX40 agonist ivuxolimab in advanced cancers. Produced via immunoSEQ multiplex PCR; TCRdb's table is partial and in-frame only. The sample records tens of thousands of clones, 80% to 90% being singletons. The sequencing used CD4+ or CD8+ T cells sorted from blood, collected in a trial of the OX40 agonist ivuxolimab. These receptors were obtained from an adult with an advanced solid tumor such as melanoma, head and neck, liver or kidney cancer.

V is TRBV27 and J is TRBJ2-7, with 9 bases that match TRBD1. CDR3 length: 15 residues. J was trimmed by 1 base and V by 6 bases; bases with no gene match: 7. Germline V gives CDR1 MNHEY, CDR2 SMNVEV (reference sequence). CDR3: CASRPGTGFSYEQYF. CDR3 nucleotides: TGTGCCAGCAGACCAGGGACAGGGTTTTCCTACGAGCAGTACTTC.

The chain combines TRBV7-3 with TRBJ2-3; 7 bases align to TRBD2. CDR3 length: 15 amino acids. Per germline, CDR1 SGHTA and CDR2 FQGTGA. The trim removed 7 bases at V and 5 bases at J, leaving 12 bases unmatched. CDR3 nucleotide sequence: TGTGCCAGCACCCAGTGGGGGTCGGGAGGAGATACGCAGTATTTT. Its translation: CASTQWGSGGDTQYF.

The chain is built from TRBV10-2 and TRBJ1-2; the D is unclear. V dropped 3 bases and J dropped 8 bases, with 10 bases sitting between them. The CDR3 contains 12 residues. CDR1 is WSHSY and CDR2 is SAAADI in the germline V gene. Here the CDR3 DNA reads TGCGCCAGCAGTGATCCATCAGGAGGCTACACCTTC. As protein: CASSDPSGGYTF.

The CDR3 region is CASSGRYYEQYF. The CDR3 DNA follows: TGTGCCAGCAGCGGCAGATACTACGAGCAGTACTTC. The chain couples TRBV11-2 to TRBJ2-7; D is undetermined. The germline gives CDR1 SGHAT, CDR2 FQNNGV. Trimming took off 5 bases at V and 3 bases at J, with 8 bases between the two ends. The CDR3 sequence is 12 residues long.

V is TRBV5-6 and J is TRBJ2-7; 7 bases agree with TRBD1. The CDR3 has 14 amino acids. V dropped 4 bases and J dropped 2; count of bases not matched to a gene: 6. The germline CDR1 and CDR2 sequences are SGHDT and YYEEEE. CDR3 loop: CASSADRSPYEQYF. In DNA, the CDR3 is TGTGCCAGCAGCGCGGACAGGAGCCCCTACGAGCAGTACTTC. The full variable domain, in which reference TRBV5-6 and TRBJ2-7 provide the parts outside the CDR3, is DAGVTQSPTHLIKTRGQQVTLRCSPKSGHDTVSWYQQALGQGPQFIFQYYEEEERQRGNFPDRFSGHQFPNYSSELNVNALLLGDSALYLCASSADRSPYEQYFGPGTRLTVT.

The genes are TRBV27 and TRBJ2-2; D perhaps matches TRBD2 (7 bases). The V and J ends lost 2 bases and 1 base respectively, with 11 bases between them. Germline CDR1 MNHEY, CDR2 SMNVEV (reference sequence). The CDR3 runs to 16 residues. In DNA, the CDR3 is TGTGCCAGCAGTTTAGCGGGGGCTATGAACACCGGGGAGCTGTTTTTT. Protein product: CASSLAGAMNTGELFF.

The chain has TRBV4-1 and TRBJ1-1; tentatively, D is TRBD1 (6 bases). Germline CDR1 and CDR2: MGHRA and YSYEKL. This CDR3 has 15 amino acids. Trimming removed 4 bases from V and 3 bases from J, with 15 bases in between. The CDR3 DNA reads TGCGCCAGCAGCCTCCTTGAACAGGGCGACACTGAAGCTTTCTTT. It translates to CASSLLEQGDTEAFF.

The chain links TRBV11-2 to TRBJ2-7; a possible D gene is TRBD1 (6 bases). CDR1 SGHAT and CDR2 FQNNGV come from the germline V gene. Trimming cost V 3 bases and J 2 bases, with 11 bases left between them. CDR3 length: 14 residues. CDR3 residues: CASSFSGQTYEQYF. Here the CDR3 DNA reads TGTGCCAGCAGCTTTTCAGGACAGACCTACGAGCAGTACTTC.

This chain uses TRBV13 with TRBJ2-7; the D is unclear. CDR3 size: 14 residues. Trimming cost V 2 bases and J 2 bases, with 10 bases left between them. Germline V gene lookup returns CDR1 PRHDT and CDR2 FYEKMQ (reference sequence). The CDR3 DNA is TGTGCCAGCAGCTTATATCGGAGACCCTACGAGCAGTACTTC. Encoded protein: CASSLYRRPYEQYF.

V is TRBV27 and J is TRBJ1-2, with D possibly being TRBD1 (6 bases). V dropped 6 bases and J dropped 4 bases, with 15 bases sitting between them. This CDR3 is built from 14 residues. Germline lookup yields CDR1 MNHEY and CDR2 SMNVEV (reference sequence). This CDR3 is CASRPDGQFYGYTF. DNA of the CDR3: TGTGCCAGCAGGCCGGACGGACAGTTCTATGGCTACACCTTC.

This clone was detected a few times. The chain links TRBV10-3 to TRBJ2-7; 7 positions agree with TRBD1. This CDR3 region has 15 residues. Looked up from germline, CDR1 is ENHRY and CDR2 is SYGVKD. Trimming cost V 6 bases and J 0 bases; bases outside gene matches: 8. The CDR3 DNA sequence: TGTGCCATCAGCGAAAGGGACAGAACCTCCTACGAGCAGTACTTC. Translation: CAISERDRTSYEQYF.

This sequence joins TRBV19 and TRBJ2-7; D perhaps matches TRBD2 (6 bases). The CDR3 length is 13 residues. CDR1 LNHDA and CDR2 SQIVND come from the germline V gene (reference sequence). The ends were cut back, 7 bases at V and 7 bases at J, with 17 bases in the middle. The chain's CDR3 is CASIAGGINEQYF. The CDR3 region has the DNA TGTGCCAGTATCGCCGGGGGTATCAATGAGCAGTACTTC. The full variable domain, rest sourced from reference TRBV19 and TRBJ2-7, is DGGITQSPKYLFRKEGQNVTLSCEQNLNHDAMYWYRQDPGQGLRLIYYSQIVNDFQKGDIAEGYSVSREKKESFPLTVTSAQKNPTAFYLCASIAGGINEQYFGPGTRLTVT.

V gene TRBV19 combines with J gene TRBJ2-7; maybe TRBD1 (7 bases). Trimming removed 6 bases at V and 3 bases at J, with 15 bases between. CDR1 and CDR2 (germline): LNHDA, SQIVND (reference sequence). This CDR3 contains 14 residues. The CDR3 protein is CASSQGGPFYEQYF. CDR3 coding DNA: TGTGCCAGTAGCCAGGGGGGACCCTTCTACGAGCAGTACTTC.

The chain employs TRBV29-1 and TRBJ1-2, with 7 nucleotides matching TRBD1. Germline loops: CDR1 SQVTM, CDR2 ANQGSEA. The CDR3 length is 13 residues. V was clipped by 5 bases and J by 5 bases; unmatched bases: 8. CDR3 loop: CSVSGTVKYGYTF. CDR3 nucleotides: TGCAGCGTTTCCGGGACAGTAAAATATGGCTACACCTTC.

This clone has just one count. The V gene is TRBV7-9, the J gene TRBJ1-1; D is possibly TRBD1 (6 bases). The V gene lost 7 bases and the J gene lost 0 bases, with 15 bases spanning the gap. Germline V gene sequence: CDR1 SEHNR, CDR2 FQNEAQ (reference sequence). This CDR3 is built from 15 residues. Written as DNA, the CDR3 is TGTGCCAGCACTCTAAGCGGGGACATGAACACTGAAGCTTTCTTT. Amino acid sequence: CASTLSGDMNTEAFF.

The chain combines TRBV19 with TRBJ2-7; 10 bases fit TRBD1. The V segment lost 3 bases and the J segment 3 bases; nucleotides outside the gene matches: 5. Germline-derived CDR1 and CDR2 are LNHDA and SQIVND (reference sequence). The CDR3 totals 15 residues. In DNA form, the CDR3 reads TGTGCCAGTAGTATGGGAGACAGGGGGCTCTACGAGCAGTACTTC. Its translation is CASSMGDRGLYEQYF.

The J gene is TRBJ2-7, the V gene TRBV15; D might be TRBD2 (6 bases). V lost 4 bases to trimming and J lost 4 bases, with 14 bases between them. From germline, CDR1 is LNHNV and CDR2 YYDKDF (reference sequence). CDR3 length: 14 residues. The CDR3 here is CATSILAGSYEQYF. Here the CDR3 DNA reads TGTGCCACCAGCATACTCGCGGGGAGTTACGAGCAGTACTTC. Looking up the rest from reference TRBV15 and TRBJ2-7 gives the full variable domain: DAMVIQNPRYQVTQFGKPVTLSCSQTLNHNVMYWYQQKSSQAPKLLFHYYDKDFNNEADTPDNFQSRRPNTSFCFLDIRSPGLGDTAMYLCATSILAGSYEQYFGPGTRLTVT.

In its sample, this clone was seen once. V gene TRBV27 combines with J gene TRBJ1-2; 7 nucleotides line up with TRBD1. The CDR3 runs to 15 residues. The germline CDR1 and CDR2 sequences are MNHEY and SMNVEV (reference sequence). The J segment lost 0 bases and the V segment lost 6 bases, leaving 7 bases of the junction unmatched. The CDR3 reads CASSFKGTANYGYTF. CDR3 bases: TGTGCCAGCAGCTTTAAAGGGACAGCTAACTATGGCTACACCTTC.

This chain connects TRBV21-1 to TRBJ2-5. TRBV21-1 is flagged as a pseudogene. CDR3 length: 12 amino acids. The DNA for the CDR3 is TGTGCCAGGCCGGGGCACCAAGAGACCCAGTACTTC. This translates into CARPGHQETQYF.

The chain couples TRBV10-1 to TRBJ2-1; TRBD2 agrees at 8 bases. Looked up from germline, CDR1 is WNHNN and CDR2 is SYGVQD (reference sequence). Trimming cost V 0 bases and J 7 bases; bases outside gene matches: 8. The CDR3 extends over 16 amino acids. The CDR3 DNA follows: TGCGCCAGCAGTGAGTCGGGAGCGGGGGTCCTGAATGAGCAGTTCTTC. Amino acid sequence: CASSESGAGVLNEQFF.

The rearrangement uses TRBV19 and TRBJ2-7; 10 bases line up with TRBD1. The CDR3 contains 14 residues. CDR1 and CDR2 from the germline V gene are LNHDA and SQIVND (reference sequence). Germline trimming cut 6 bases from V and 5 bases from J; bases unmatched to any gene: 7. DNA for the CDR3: TGTGCCAGTAGCCCCGGGACAGGGGACCACGAGCAGTACTTC. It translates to CASSPGTGDHEQYF.

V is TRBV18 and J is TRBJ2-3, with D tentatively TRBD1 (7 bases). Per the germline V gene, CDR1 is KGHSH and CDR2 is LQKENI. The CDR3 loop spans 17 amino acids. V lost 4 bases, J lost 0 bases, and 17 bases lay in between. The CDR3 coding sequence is TGTGCCAGCTCACTCACCGGGACAGCGGGTAGCACAGATACGCAGTATTTT. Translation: CASSLTGTAGSTDTQYF.

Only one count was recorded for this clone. The CDR3 is CSVEELGGPIQETQYF. The CDR3 nucleotides read TGCAGCGTTGAAGAACTTGGCGGCCCCATTCAGGAGACCCAGTACTTC. The gene calls are TRBV29-1 and TRBJ2-5, with D hard to call. The germline CDR1 and CDR2 sequences are SQVTM and ANQGSEA. Trimming removed 0 bases at V and 5 bases at J, with 19 bases between. The CDR3 spans 16 residues.

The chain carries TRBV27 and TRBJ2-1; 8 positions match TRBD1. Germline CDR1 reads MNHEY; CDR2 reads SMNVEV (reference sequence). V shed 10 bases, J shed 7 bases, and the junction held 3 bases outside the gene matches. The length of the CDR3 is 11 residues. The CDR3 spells CATWDRNEQFF. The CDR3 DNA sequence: TGTGCCACCTGGGACAGGAATGAGCAGTTCTTC.

The CDR3 spells CASGRGYEQYF. The CDR3 coding sequence is TGTGCCAGCGGTCGGGGGTACGAGCAGTACTTC. The rearrangement joins TRBV27 to TRBJ2-7; D perhaps matches TRBD2 (6 bases). V shed 8 bases and J shed 4 bases, with 9 bases lying between them. The CDR3 length is 11 residues. Germline assignment: CDR1 MNHEY and CDR2 SMNVEV (reference sequence).

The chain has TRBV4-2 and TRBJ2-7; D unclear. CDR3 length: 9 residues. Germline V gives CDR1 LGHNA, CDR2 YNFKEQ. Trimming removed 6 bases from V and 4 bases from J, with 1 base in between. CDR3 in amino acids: CASSYEQYF. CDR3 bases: TGTGCCAGCAGTTACGAGCAGTACTTC.

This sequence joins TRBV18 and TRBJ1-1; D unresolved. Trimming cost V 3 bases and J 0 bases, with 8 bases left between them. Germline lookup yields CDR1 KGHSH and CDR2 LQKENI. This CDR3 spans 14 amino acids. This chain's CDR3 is CASSPPGLNTEAFF. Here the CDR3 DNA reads TGTGCCAGCTCACCCCCAGGATTGAACACTGAAGCTTTCTTT. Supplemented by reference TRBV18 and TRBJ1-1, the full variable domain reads NAGVMQNPRHLVRRRGQEARLRCSPMKGHSHVYWYRQLPEEGLKFMVYLQKENIIDESGMPKERFSAEFPKEGPSILRIQQVVRGDSAAYFCASSPPGLNTEAFFGQGTRLTVV.

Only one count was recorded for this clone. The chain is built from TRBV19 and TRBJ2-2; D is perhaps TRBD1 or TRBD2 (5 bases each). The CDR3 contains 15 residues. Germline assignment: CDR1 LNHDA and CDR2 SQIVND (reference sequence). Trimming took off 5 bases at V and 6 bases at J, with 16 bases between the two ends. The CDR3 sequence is CASSPGTRGSGELFF. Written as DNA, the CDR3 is TGTGCCAGTAGTCCCGGGACCCGTGGGTCCGGGGAGCTGTTTTTT.